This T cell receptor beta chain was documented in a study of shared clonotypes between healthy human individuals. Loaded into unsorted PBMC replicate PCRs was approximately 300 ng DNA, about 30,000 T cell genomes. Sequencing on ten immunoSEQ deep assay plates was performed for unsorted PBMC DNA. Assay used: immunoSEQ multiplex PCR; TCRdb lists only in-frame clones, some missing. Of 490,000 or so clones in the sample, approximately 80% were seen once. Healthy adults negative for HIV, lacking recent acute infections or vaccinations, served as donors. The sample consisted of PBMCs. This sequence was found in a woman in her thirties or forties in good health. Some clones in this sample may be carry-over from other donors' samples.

CDR3 residues: CASSQTYEQYF. The CDR3 nucleotides read TGTGCCAGCAGCCAGACCTACGAGCAGTACTTC. The chain uses TRBV6-1 and TRBJ2-7; D not resolved. CDR1 MNHNS and CDR2 SASEGT come from the germline V gene. The CDR3 runs to 11 residues. Trimming removed 6 bases from V and 2 bases from J, with 5 bases in between.